This entry describes one T cell receptor beta chain. As yet, its antigen is unknown. The CDR3 is 15 amino acids. Germline lookup yields CDR1 KGHSH and CDR2 LQKENI. With 6 bases clipped from V and 5 bases from J, the junction kept 7 bases outside the gene matches. Whoever was chosen for sequencing had shown CD8+CD57+ cell expansion by flow cytometry. Each patient had severe acquired aplastic anemia. None of the patients had been given any therapy when their blood was sampled. Profiling of TCR beta VDJ combinations and CDR3 sequences used genomic DNA as template. TCRdb analysed the reads with MiXCR anew, one entry per CDR3 protein. The sample lists roughly 190,000 distinct CDR3 sequences, approximately 48% seen once, with 8% to 10% in the top ten. This record belongs to a study of CD8+CD57+ T cells in acquired aplastic anemia. The wider study: An average of 3.2 ug of DNA was obtained from sorted CD4+ and CD8+ cells.

Study-wide results and limits: Controls did not differ significantly from patients in CD8+ Simpson's diversity.

The chain joins TRBV18 to TRBJ1-4, with TRBD1 matching over 9 bases. This clonotype was obtained from a human donor with aplastic anemia. The specimen sequenced was sorted CD4+, CD8+, or CD8+CD57+ T cells (not recorded which) from PBMCs. The CDR3 DNA sequence: TGTGCCAGCTCCCAAACCACAGGGGGCAATGAAAAACTGTTTTTT. It translates to CASSQTTGGNEKLFF.